The 22 T cell receptor beta chains given below trace back to one sample, sequenced in a study of vaccination and CD4 T cells after COVID-19. Treatment indicated: roughly ten-day PBMC culture with coronavirus spike peptide pools or control peptides (ViraFEST assay). With the Oncomine TCR Beta short-read assay, DNA from cultured CD4+ T cells was sequenced. One entry per CDR3 protein, called by TCRdb with MiXCR from the PCR reads. The sample lists about 12,000 distinct CDR3 sequences; approximately 76% were seen once. These TCRs are of unknown antigen specificity. Material: CD4+ T cells from blood, cultured in vitro. The source of these receptors is a human donor who had recovered from COVID-19.

This clonotype was observed a few times. The chain carries TRBV7-2 and TRBJ2-5, with 7 bases identical to TRBD2. This CDR3 is built from 15 residues. Germline V gene lookup returns CDR1 SGHTA and CDR2 FQGNSA. V shed 7 bases, J shed 4 bases, and the junction held 12 bases outside the gene matches. This CDR3 reads CASTPGPGEGETQYF. For the CDR3, the DNA is TGTGCCAGCACCCCGGGACCGGGGGAGGGAGAGACCCAGTACTTC.

V gene TRBV27 combines with J gene TRBJ2-1, with D unresolved. V was cut by 5 bases and J by 4 bases, with 18 bases left in between. Germline V gene sequence: CDR1 MNHEY, CDR2 SMNVEV (reference sequence). This CDR3 spans 16 amino acids. The CDR3 protein is CASSRFADARYNEQFF. The CDR3 nucleotides are TGTGCCAGCAGTCGGTTCGCGGACGCCAGATACAATGAGCAGTTCTTC.

The CDR3 region has the DNA TGCAGTGCGCCCGACAGGGGGCGCTTTGGCTACACCTTC. It specifies CSAPDRGRFGYTF. The rearrangement links TRBV20-1 to TRBJ1-2; TRBD1 agrees at 10 bases. Germline lookup yields CDR1 DFQATT and CDR2 SNEGSKA (reference sequence). V dropped 6 bases and J dropped 7; count of bases not matched to a gene: 8. There are 13 residues in the CDR3.

V is TRBV28 and J is TRBJ2-2; D might be TRBD1 or TRBD2, each matching 5 bases. Trimming took off 4 bases at V and 4 bases at J, with 16 bases between the two ends. The CDR3 sequence is 16 residues long. Per the germline V gene, CDR1 is MDHEN and CDR2 is SYDVKM. The CDR3 nucleotides read TGTGCCAGCAGTTGGCCCTTTGGGGGACGCACCGGGGAGCTGTTTTTT. It translates to CASSWPFGGRTGELFF.

The chain employs TRBV7-2 and TRBJ2-5; either TRBD1 or TRBD2 may supply D (5 bases each). CDR3 length equals 14 residues. The germline V gene has CDR1 SGHTA and CDR2 FQGNSA. The ends were cut back, 1 base at V and 1 base at J, with 7 bases in the middle. The CDR3 loop is CASSLGGPQETQYF. Written as DNA, the CDR3 is TGTGCCAGCAGCTTAGGGGGACCCCAAGAGACCCAGTACTTC.

This clonotype was seen a few times. The gene calls are TRBV2 and TRBJ2-7; D possibly corresponds to TRBD2 (6 bases). Germline V CDR1 and CDR2: SNHLY, FYNNEI. V was cut by 0 bases and J by 4 bases, with 7 bases left in between. The CDR3 has 13 residues. The CDR3: CASSEAEGYEQYF. CDR3 bases: TGTGCCAGCAGTGAAGCGGAGGGGTACGAGCAGTACTTC.

This sequence joins TRBV20-1 and TRBJ2-3, with D perhaps matching TRBD1 (7 bases). The CDR3 has 15 amino acids. Trimming stripped 6 bases from V and 4 bases from J, with 20 bases between. From germline, CDR1 is DFQATT and CDR2 SNEGSKA (reference sequence). The CDR3 region has the DNA TGCAGTGCGAGGGAGGCAGGGGGGCTCGCAGATACGCAGTATTTT. Translating it yields CSAREAGGLADTQYF.

The J gene is TRBJ2-1, the V gene TRBV20-1; D gene ambiguous. V was clipped by 6 bases and J by 7 bases, with 10 bases between them. The CDR3 has 11 residues. Germline loops: CDR1 DFQATT, CDR2 SNEGSKA (reference sequence). Here the CDR3 DNA reads TGCAGTGCGGCCGAGTTTAATGAGCAGTTCTTC. Translated, it gives CSAAEFNEQFF.

The CDR3 DNA sequence: TGTGCCAGCAGCTCCGGAGGCGTTGACGGCTACACCTTC. Protein product: CASSSGGVDGYTF. The gene calls are TRBV7-8 and TRBJ1-2; D unresolved. V was clipped by 4 bases and J by 8 bases, with 14 bases between them. CDR1 SGHVS and CDR2 FQNEAQ come from the germline V gene. The CDR3 runs to 13 residues.

The chain couples TRBV15 to TRBJ1-6; possibly TRBD1 for D (5 bases). V gave up 4 bases and J gave up 11 bases, with 15 bases separating them. The CDR3 is 14 amino acids. Looked up from germline, CDR1 is LNHNV and CDR2 is YYDKDF (reference sequence). The CDR3 nucleotides are TGTGCCACCAGCAAGAAACGGGACCATGCACCCCTCCACTTT. It is translated as CATSKKRDHAPLHF.

This clonotype is termed medium-sized. The J gene is TRBJ1-5, the V gene TRBV20-1; D call uncertain. This CDR3 has 18 amino acids. Germline V gives CDR1 DFQATT, CDR2 SNEGSKA (reference sequence). Trimming pared 0 bases from V and 0 bases from J, leaving 18 bases between. The CDR3 sequence: CSAREGTAIRYSNQPQHF. In nucleotides, the CDR3 is TGCAGTGCTAGAGAGGGAACGGCTATCCGTTATAGCAATCAGCCCCAGCATTTT.

In DNA form, the CDR3 reads TGTGCCAGCAGCCCGCCGATGGGGAGGAGTCCCAATGGCTACACCTTC. Its protein is CASSPPMGRSPNGYTF. The chain combines TRBV6-1 with TRBJ1-2; D uncertain. V was pared by 6 bases and J by 6 bases, with 23 bases between. The length of the CDR3 is 16 residues. Germline V gene data show CDR1 as MNHNS and CDR2 as SASEGT.

The V call is TRBV7-9, the J call TRBJ2-5; D might be TRBD1 (5 bases). Looked up from germline, CDR1 is SEHNR and CDR2 is FQNEAQ (reference sequence). Trimming cost V 1 base and J 1 base, with 7 bases left between them. CDR3 length equals 14 residues. CDR3 DNA: TGTGCCAGCAGCTTAGAGACAGTCCAAGAGACCCAGTACTTC. Encoded protein: CASSLETVQETQYF.

This chain connects TRBV6-5 to TRBJ2-7, with D tentatively TRBD1 (5 bases). Trimming stripped 2 bases from V and 6 bases from J, with 14 bases between. The germline CDR1 and CDR2 sequences are MNHEY and SVGAGI. The CDR3 totals 14 residues. For the CDR3, the DNA is TGTGCCAGCAGTTACAGGGGTGATCGTCCCGAGCAGTACTTC. Its translation is CASSYRGDRPEQYF.

This clonotype came up a few times. The genes are TRBV20-1 and TRBJ1-2, with D uncertain. The CDR3 totals 12 residues. With 0 bases removed from V and 4 bases from J, the gap between germline ends came to 6 bases. Germline V gene sequence: CDR1 DFQATT, CDR2 SNEGSKA (reference sequence). CDR3 DNA: TGCAGTGCTAGAGACTCGGGCTATGGCTACACCTTC. Translating gives CSARDSGYGYTF.

In regard to this clonotype: One junction end does not reproduce the germline sequence, and a read error may be involved. The V call is TRBV7-7, the J call TRBJ2-1; 8 bases map to TRBD2. From germline, CDR1 is SSHAT and CDR2 FNYEAQ (reference sequence). The CDR3 has 16 amino acids. Written as DNA, the CDR3 is TGTGCTAGCAGCTCCGGGATGACTAGCGCTCGGCATGAGCAGTTCTTC. Its protein is CASSSGMTSARHEQFF.

V usage is TRBV11-2 and J usage is TRBJ1-5; D gene uncertain. CDR1 SGHAT and CDR2 FQNNGV come from the germline V gene. The CDR3 contains 14 residues. The V end was cut by 5 bases, the J end by 4 bases, with 12 bases between. DNA for the CDR3: TGTGCCAGCAGCCACACCAATGGAAATCAGCCCCAGCATTTT. This gives the protein CASSHTNGNQPQHF.

V gene TRBV6-4 combines with J gene TRBJ1-2, with 10 bases matching TRBD1. There are 15 residues in the CDR3. Trimming took 8 bases from V and 0 from J; bases not matched to a gene: 6. CDR1 is MRHNA, CDR2 SNTAGT, per germline. CDR3 coding DNA: TGTGCCAGCCATCCGGGACAGGGGCCTAACTATGGCTACACCTTC. Amino acids: CASHPGQGPNYGYTF.

The rearrangement links TRBV12-3 or TRBV12-4 to TRBJ1-1; D is unclear. V gave up 5 bases and J gave up 0 bases, with 10 bases separating them. The CDR3 totals 14 residues. CDR3 amino acids: CASSGRVMNTEAFF. CDR3 sequence (DNA): TGTGCCAGCAGTGGGCGAGTAATGAACACTGAAGCTTTCTTT.

CDR3 region: CASSPGEGHIQYF. The CDR3 region has the DNA TGTGCCAGCAGCCCCGGAGAGGGGCACATTCAGTACTTC. The V call is TRBV7-2, the J call TRBJ2-4; D is possibly TRBD1 or TRBD2 (5 bases each). Trimming cost V 5 bases and J 8 bases, with 13 bases left between them. The CDR3 runs 13 residues. Looked up from germline, CDR1 is SGHTA and CDR2 is FQGNSA.

CDR3 bases: TGTGCCAGCAGTTTACAGGGGCGATCACCCCTCCACTTT. This codes for CASSLQGRSPLHF. The chain joins TRBV6-5 to TRBJ1-6; 7 positions match TRBD1. This CDR3 comprises 13 residues. Looked up from germline, CDR1 is MNHEY and CDR2 is SVGAGI. The junction had 4 bases not matched to a gene; V was cut back by 4 bases and J by 10 bases.

The rearrangement links TRBV7-2 to TRBJ1-2; D gene uncertain. This CDR3 has 18 residues. Trimming shortened V by 3 bases and J by 0 bases, and 20 bases separated the two germline ends. Germline assignment: CDR1 SGHTA and CDR2 FQGNSA. DNA of the CDR3: TGTGCCAGCAGCTTTACTTCGACAATCGAACAAGCTAACTATGGCTACACCTTC. Translated: CASSFTSTIEQANYGYTF.